Below are 20 T cell receptor beta chains sequenced from a single sample in a study of cytomegalovirus exposure and HLA in healthy donors. The data were produced by immunoSEQ multiplex PCR, yet TCRdb's version contains in-frame clones alone and is incomplete. The repertoire holds around 250,000 clones, with 80% to 95% as singletons. Sequenced: PBMCs. Source of these receptors: a woman aged 25 to 39 in good health and CMV-seronegative.

V usage is TRBV30 and J usage is TRBJ2-3, with a possible D match to TRBD1 (6 bases). The CDR3 is made up of 11 amino acids. Germline V CDR1 and CDR2: GTSNPN, SVGIG (reference sequence). Trimming removed 4 bases at V and 9 bases at J, with 11 bases between. This CDR3 is CAWNLRGTQYF. DNA for the CDR3: TGTGCCTGGAACCTCAGGGGCACGCAGTATTTT.

Written as DNA, the CDR3 is TGCAGCGTGATACGGACAGGGTCGGACATTCAGTACTTC. It yields the protein CSVIRTGSDIQYF. This chain uses TRBV29-1 with TRBJ2-4, with TRBD1 matching 8 bases. CDR3 length equals 13 residues. In germline, CDR1 is SQVTM, CDR2 ANQGSEA. With 6 bases clipped from V and 8 bases from J, the junction kept 9 bases outside the gene matches.

The chain recombines TRBV4-2 with TRBJ2-1; 9 bases map to TRBD2. The CDR3 is 17 residues long. Trimming removed 0 bases from V and 8 bases from J; junction bases left unmatched: 11. Germline V CDR1 and CDR2: LGHNA, YNFKEQ. In DNA form, the CDR3 reads TGTGCCAGCAGCCAAGATTGGATAGCGGGAGTGTTGGATGAGCAGTTCTTC. This codes for CASSQDWIAGVLDEQFF.

This chain uses TRBV15 with TRBJ1-4, with 7 bases that match TRBD1. This CDR3 is 17 amino acids long. After removal of 0 bases from V and 4 bases from J, the junction contained 8 bases not matched to a gene. CDR1 and CDR2 from the germline V gene are LNHNV and YYDKDF (reference sequence). The CDR3 DNA follows: TGTGCCACCAGCAGAGAATCGGGGGACAGTCGTAATGAAAAACTGTTTTTT. Its translation is CATSRESGDSRNEKLFF.

This chain joins TRBV7-3 and TRBJ2-3; 7 nucleotides match TRBD1. Looked up from germline, CDR1 is SGHTA and CDR2 is FQGTGA. Germline trimming cut 0 bases from V and 3 bases from J; bases unmatched to any gene: 3. This CDR3 is built from 15 residues. The CDR3 region is CASSLTGRGTDTQYF. CDR3 sequence (DNA): TGTGCCAGCAGCTTAACGGGCAGGGGGACAGATACGCAGTATTTT.

This clone came up once. This chain links TRBV4-3 with TRBJ1-2, with 7 bases identical to TRBD1. V was clipped by 4 bases and J by 0 bases; unmatched bases: 8. The CDR3 runs 16 residues. The germline V gene encodes CDR1 LGHNA and CDR2 YSLEER. In DNA form, the CDR3 reads TGCGCCAGCAGCCCCGGGGACAGCACGGCTAACTATGGCTACACCTTC. This encodes CASSPGDSTANYGYTF.

This clone has a handful of counts. The chain combines TRBV4-2 with TRBJ1-5; 10 bases agree with TRBD1. CDR3 size: 15 residues. With V trimmed by 0 bases and J by 7 bases, 3 bases remained unmatched. Germline CDR1 is LGHNA and CDR2 is YNFKEQ. The CDR3, as DNA: TGTGCCAGCAGCCAAGAATGGACAGGGGGACAGCCCCAGCATTTT. It codes for CASSQEWTGGQPQHF.

The chain links TRBV28 to TRBJ2-1, with TRBD2 identical over 10 bases. The CDR3 sequence is 17 residues long. After removal of 6 bases from V and 6 bases from J, the junction contained 14 bases not matched to a gene. Germline CDR1 is MDHEN and CDR2 is SYDVKM. The CDR3 here is CASRRTSGPDTSNEQFF. DNA of the CDR3: TGTGCCAGCAGGAGGACTAGCGGACCCGATACCTCCAATGAGCAGTTCTTC.

The chain combines TRBV7-9 with TRBJ2-5, with a tentative D call TRBD1 (5 bases). CDR1 and CDR2 from the germline V gene are SEHNR and FQNEAQ (reference sequence). Trimming took 6 bases from V and 4 from J, leaving 15 bases between them. The CDR3 totals 14 residues. DNA of the CDR3: TGTGCCAGCAGATCAGGGTCCGCAGGAGAGACCCAGTACTTC. It yields the protein CASRSGSAGETQYF.

This clone appeared once. The chain is built from TRBV11-3 and TRBJ2-1, with D possibly being TRBD1 (5 bases). CDR3 length equals 15 residues. V was shortened by 1 base and J by 0 bases, with 7 bases between the two germline ends. Germline CDR1 SGHNT, CDR2 YENEEA. CDR3 DNA sequence: TGTGCCAGCAGCTTAGGGACACTCTCCTACAATGAGCAGTTCTTC. Protein sequence: CASSLGTLSYNEQFF.

V usage is TRBV30 and J usage is TRBJ2-5; D is unclear. This CDR3 contains 12 residues. The V gene's germline CDR1 is GTSNPN and CDR2 SVGIG (reference sequence). V was trimmed by 0 bases and J by 4 bases, leaving 6 bases between them. CDR3 sequence (DNA): TGTGCCTGGAGTGTCCCTCCAGAGACCCAGTACTTC. Protein product: CAWSVPPETQYF.

This chain connects TRBV6-5 to TRBJ2-2; D gene uncertain. CDR1 and CDR2 (germline): MNHEY, SVGAGI. The length of the CDR3 is 13 residues. The V end was cut by 5 bases, the J end by 0 bases, with 4 bases between. The CDR3 is CASSGTNTGELFF. CDR3 DNA sequence: TGTGCCAGCAGTGGCACGAACACCGGGGAGCTGTTTTTT.

This clone was recorded once. V gene TRBV4-1 combines with J gene TRBJ2-7; 8 bases map to TRBD2. The germline V gene has CDR1 MGHRA and CDR2 YSYEKL. The CDR3 has 15 residues. J lost 6 bases, V lost 3 bases, and 10 bases had no gene match. This chain's CDR3 is CASSHPGGRSAEQYF. The CDR3 nucleotides are TGCGCCAGCAGCCACCCTGGCGGGAGGAGTGCCGAGCAGTACTTC.

The CDR3 DNA sequence: TGTGCCAGCAGCCGCCGAGGGGGCAACAATGAGCAGTTCTTC. This gives the protein CASSRRGGNNEQFF. V is TRBV7-2 and J is TRBJ2-1; 7 bases agree with TRBD1. Per germline, CDR1 SGHTA and CDR2 FQGNSA. Trimming removed 5 bases from V and 5 bases from J; junction bases left unmatched: 6. CDR3 length: 14 amino acids.

The rearrangement links TRBV27 to TRBJ2-1; 7 bases are a match to TRBD1. Germline CDR1 MNHEY, CDR2 SMNVEV (reference sequence). After removal of 5 bases from V and 3 bases from J, the junction contained 13 bases not matched to a gene. The CDR3 is 17 amino acids. The CDR3 coding sequence is TGTGCCAGCAGTCCATACTTAGGGGACAGCAACTACAATGAGCAGTTCTTC. Protein: CASSPYLGDSNYNEQFF.

This chain joins TRBV5-4 and TRBJ1-2; the D gene is possibly TRBD1 (5 bases). Trimming pared 3 bases from V and 1 base from J, leaving 10 bases between. Germline V lookup: CDR1 SGHNT, CDR2 YYREEE (reference sequence). This CDR3 has 14 residues. CDR3 DNA sequence: TGTGCCAGCAGCTCCGGGGGAAGTAACTATGGCTACACCTTC. Amino acid sequence: CASSSGGSNYGYTF. Looking up the rest from reference TRBV5-4 and TRBJ1-2 gives the full variable domain: ETGVTQSPTHLIKTRGQQVTLRCSSQSGHNTVSWYQQALGQGPQFIFQYYREEENGRGNFPPRFSGLQFPNYSSELNVNALELDDSALYLCASSSGGSNYGYTFGSGTRLTVV.

The table lists this clone with a count of one. The chain carries TRBV7-6 and TRBJ2-2; D is unclear. Trimming removed 5 bases at V and 2 bases at J, with 6 bases between. CDR1 is SGHVS and CDR2 is FNYEAQ in the germline V gene. There are 13 residues in the CDR3. Written as DNA, the CDR3 is TGTGCCAGCAGCCCGGACAACACCGGGGAGCTGTTTTTT. This codes for CASSPDNTGELFF.

This rearrangement joins TRBV5-6 to TRBJ2-6, with 8 bases identical to TRBD1. From germline, CDR1 is SGHDT and CDR2 YYEEEE. J was trimmed by 4 bases and V by 3 bases; bases with no gene match: 12. This CDR3 has 18 residues. For the CDR3, the DNA is TGTGCCAGCAGCTACCCGGGACAGGCGGTTTTAGGGGCCAACGTCCTGACTTTC. Protein: CASSYPGQAVLGANVLTF.

The genes are TRBV5-1 and TRBJ1-2, with a tentative D call TRBD1 (5 bases). The CDR3 runs 12 residues. The germline V gene encodes CDR1 SGHRS and CDR2 YFSETQ. Trimming removed 4 bases from V and 2 bases from J, with 6 bases in between. DNA of the CDR3: TGCGCCAGCAGCAGGGACAACTATGGCTACACCTTC. Protein: CASSRDNYGYTF.

This rearrangement joins TRBV7-2 to TRBJ1-4; 10 bases align to TRBD1. V dropped 1 base and J dropped 7; count of bases not matched to a gene: 3. Germline-derived CDR1 and CDR2 are SGHTA and FQGNSA. CDR3 size: 15 residues. CDR3 coding DNA: TGTGCCAGCAGCTTAGGAGGGACAGGGGTTGAAAAACTGTTTTTT. Residues: CASSLGGTGVEKLFF.